This T cell receptor (beta chain) was recorded in a study of shared clonotypes between healthy human individuals. Germline assignment: CDR1 MNHNY and CDR2 SVGAGI (reference sequence). The CDR3 spans 13 residues. Deletions cut 2 bases from V and 7 bases from J, with 11 bases between. TCRdb's table, derived via immunoSEQ multiplex PCR, lists solely in-frame clones and lacks some. The sample holds about 2.3 million clones, 85% to 95% seen once. General study results and limits: Only blood underwent sampling, and tissue repertoires likely differ.

Points on this clone: Its target is not known.

Subsets obtained from CD4+ cells comprised CD45RA+ naive and CD45RA-negative memory cells. The sequenced sample consisted of naive CD4+ T cells from PBMCs. Described subset: CD45RA+ positively selected. The TCR originated in a man between 18 and 29 years old in good health. Some clones in this sample may be carry-over from other donors' samples. This chain connects TRBV6-6 to TRBJ1-2; possibly TRBD1 for D (6 bases). The CDR3 region has the DNA TGTGCCAGCAGTTACGCCACAGGGTTTGGCTACACCTTC. Translated: CASSYATGFGYTF.